One sample yielded the 15 T cell receptor beta chains listed below, sequenced in a study of T cell responses to AZD1222 COVID-19 vaccine. The repertoire was sequenced with immunoSEQ multiplex PCR; TCRdb's copy has only in-frame clones and lacks some. The sample has 70,000 to 95,000 clones; 85% to 95% are singletons. The sample consisted of peripheral blood, taken 28 days after the second AZD1222 dose. Source of these receptors: an adult who received the AZD1222 COVID-19 vaccine.

V is TRBV6-2 or TRBV6-3 and J is TRBJ2-1; 12 bases match TRBD2. V trimming: 7 bases; J trimming: 6 bases; junction bases outside the gene matches: 7. CDR3 length: 15 amino acids. Germline assignment: CDR1 MNHEY and CDR2 SVGEGT. For the CDR3, the DNA is TGTGCCAGCACCCCTAGCGGGAGGGCCCTCAATGAGCAGTTCTTC. This sequence encodes CASTPSGRALNEQFF.

The chain carries TRBV28 and TRBJ1-2; D might be TRBD1 (5 bases). CDR3 length equals 14 residues. Germline CDR1 MDHEN, CDR2 SYDVKM. The germline V and J ends were trimmed by 5 bases and 5 bases, with 15 bases remaining between them. The CDR3: CASSRPLGGYGYTF. CDR3 sequence (DNA): TGTGCCAGCAGTCGCCCCCTCGGGGGGTATGGCTACACCTTC.

The chain is built from TRBV29-1 and TRBJ1-2; 11 bases agree with TRBD1. Germline V gene data show CDR1 as SQVTM and CDR2 as ANQGSEA. This CDR3 contains 13 residues. V gave up 7 bases and J gave up 4 bases; unmatched junction bases: 5. In nucleotides, the CDR3 is TGCAGCGCTCCCGGACAGGGGGCCTATGGCTACACCTTC. It is translated as CSAPGQGAYGYTF.

V and J are TRBV4-2 and TRBJ2-7; 7 bases are a match to TRBD1. Germline-derived CDR1 and CDR2 are LGHNA and YNFKEQ. V was pared by 2 bases and J by 3 bases, with 7 bases of the junction left unmatched. CDR3 length: 15 residues. CDR3 protein: CASSQNTGEFYEQYF. DNA of the CDR3: TGTGCCAGCAGCCAAAACACAGGGGAATTCTACGAGCAGTACTTC.

This chain connects TRBV27 to TRBJ2-1; TRBD2 agrees at 7 bases. Germline CDR1 MNHEY, CDR2 SMNVEV (reference sequence). CDR3 length equals 16 residues. V trimming: 5 bases; J trimming: 0 bases; junction bases outside the gene matches: 7. As DNA, the CDR3 is TGTGCCAGCAGTCCTATAGCGGGTACCTCCTACAATGAGCAGTTCTTC. Its translation is CASSPIAGTSYNEQFF.

The V call is TRBV7-2, the J call TRBJ2-5; tentative D call: TRBD2 (5 bases). Germline CDR1 is SGHTA and CDR2 is FQGNSA. V lost 1 base, J lost 4 bases, and 10 bases lay in between. This CDR3 is built from 14 residues. In DNA, the CDR3 is TGTGCCAGCAGCTTAGGCCTAGCTCGAGAGACCCAGTACTTC. It translates to CASSLGLARETQYF.

V usage is TRBV19 and J usage is TRBJ2-7; D uncertain. Trimming cost V 3 bases and J 0 bases, with 9 bases left between them. CDR1 and CDR2 (germline): LNHDA, SQIVND (reference sequence). The CDR3 is made up of 14 amino acids. CDR3 residues: CASSMGLDSYEQYF. The CDR3 coding sequence is TGTGCCAGTAGTATGGGCCTGGACTCCTACGAGCAGTACTTC.

This chain links TRBV7-9 with TRBJ1-1, with D perhaps TRBD1 (5 bases). The CDR3 covers 15 residues. Germline CDR1 reads SEHNR; CDR2 reads FQNEAQ (reference sequence). The V end was cut by 1 base, the J end by 0 bases, with 9 bases between. The CDR3 sequence: CASSLGQGMNTEAFF. CDR3 nucleotide sequence: TGTGCCAGCAGCTTAGGTCAGGGAATGAACACTGAAGCTTTCTTT.

The chain couples TRBV6-2 or TRBV6-3 to TRBJ1-5; the match to TRBD1 covers 9 bases. After removal of 5 bases from V and 6 bases from J, the junction contained 17 bases not matched to a gene. Per the germline V gene, CDR1 is MNHEY and CDR2 is SVGEGT. The CDR3 length is 18 residues. The chain's CDR3 is CASSTLGQGKIVAQPQHF. DNA of the CDR3: TGTGCCAGCAGTACCTTGGGACAGGGCAAGATTGTGGCTCAGCCCCAGCATTTT.

V gene TRBV5-6 combines with J gene TRBJ1-1; 9 bases line up with TRBD1. This CDR3 spans 15 amino acids. Unmatched junction bases numbered 7, after V lost 4 bases and J lost 3 bases. Germline-derived CDR1 and CDR2 are SGHDT and YYEEEE. CDR3 in DNA: TGTGCCAGCAGCCATCGGGACAGGGTGTACACTGAAGCTTTCTTT. Residues: CASSHRDRVYTEAFF. Complete variable domain (other parts from reference TRBV5-6 and TRBJ1-1): DAGVTQSPTHLIKTRGQQVTLRCSPKSGHDTVSWYQQALGQGPQFIFQYYEEEERQRGNFPDRFSGHQFPNYSSELNVNALLLGDSALYLCASSHRDRVYTEAFFGQGTRLTVV.

The V and J genes are TRBV7-3 and TRBJ2-3; TRBD2 aligns across 14 bases. J gave up 6 bases and V 5 bases, and 7 bases lay outside the gene matches. The CDR3 is made up of 16 amino acids. CDR1 and CDR2 from the germline V gene are SGHTA and FQGTGA. The CDR3 DNA reads as TGTGCCAGCAGCCCTGGGACTAGCGGGAGAAGGGATACGCAGTATTTT. It codes for CASSPGTSGRRDTQYF.

The chain joins TRBV20-1 to TRBJ2-7; no firm D call. The CDR3 spans 10 residues. CDR1 DFQATT and CDR2 SNEGSKA come from the germline V gene (reference sequence). Trimming pared 6 bases from V and 3 bases from J, leaving 6 bases between. CDR3: CSAGRYEQYF. The CDR3 DNA reads as TGCAGTGCCGGCCGCTACGAGCAGTACTTC.

As DNA, the CDR3 is TGTGCCAGCAGTCCTCGGGACAGGGCAGATTTAATGTTTTTT. This encodes CASSPRDRADLMFF. The rearrangement joins TRBV27 to TRBJ2-2; 9 bases line up with TRBD1. Germline trimming cut 5 bases from V and 15 bases from J; bases unmatched to any gene: 13. The CDR3 runs 14 residues. From germline, CDR1 is MNHEY and CDR2 SMNVEV (reference sequence).

The chain combines TRBV3-1 (or the pseudogene TRBV3-2) with TRBJ1-1, with TRBD1 as a possible D gene (5 bases). Per the germline V gene, CDR1 is LGHDT and CDR2 is YNNKEL (reference sequence). The CDR3 covers 11 residues. V dropped 3 bases and J dropped 7 bases, with 6 bases sitting between them. For the CDR3, the DNA is TGTGCCAGCAGCCACGACAGTGAAGCTTTCTTT. Translation: CASSHDSEAFF.

This clone was counted once. V is TRBV7-2 and J is TRBJ2-7, with D maybe TRBD2 (5 bases). CDR3 length: 15 amino acids. Germline assignment: CDR1 SGHTA and CDR2 FQGNSA. The ends were cut back, 1 base at V and 3 bases at J, with 13 bases in the middle. CDR3: CASSLGASAGYEQYF. For the CDR3, the DNA is TGTGCCAGCAGCTTAGGCGCCAGCGCGGGCTACGAGCAGTACTTC.